This T cell receptor (beta chain) comes out of a study of blood T cell repertoires in COVID-19. In the source study's methods: Amplification with reference gene primers provided the estimates of nucleated cell counts. This table comes from immunoSEQ multiplex PCR, and its TCRdb copy is limited to in-frame clones, with some not included. That table is the source of V, J and clone size, and D and trimming were worked out from the DNA. Here the sample spans about 200,000 clones, 80% to 90% being singletons. The sample consisted of peripheral blood. This sequence was found in a man between 60 and 75 years old with acute or convalescent COVID-19.

The CDR3 reads CASSGDRGGSPLHF. The CDR3 DNA is TGTGCCAGCAGCGGGGACAGGGGAGGCTCACCCCTCCACTTT. V gene TRBV5-4 combines with J gene TRBJ1-6, with 10 bases identical to TRBD1. After removal of 4 bases from V and 10 bases from J, the junction contained 5 bases not matched to a gene. This CDR3 is built from 14 residues. The germline gives CDR1 SGHNT, CDR2 YYREEE (reference sequence).